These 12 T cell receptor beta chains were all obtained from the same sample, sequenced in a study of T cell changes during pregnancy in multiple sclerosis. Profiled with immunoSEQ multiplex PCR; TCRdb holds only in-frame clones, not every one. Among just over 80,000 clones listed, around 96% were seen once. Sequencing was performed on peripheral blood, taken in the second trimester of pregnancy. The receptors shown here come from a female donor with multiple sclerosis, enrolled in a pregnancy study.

The CDR3 reads CASSLPFLAGVANEQFF. The CDR3 coding sequence is TGTGCCAGCAGCCTACCCTTTCTAGCGGGAGTAGCCAATGAGCAGTTCTTC. The V and J genes are TRBV7-2 and TRBJ2-1; TRBD2 aligns across 10 bases. Germline trimming cut 5 bases from V and 6 bases from J; bases unmatched to any gene: 13. Germline V gene sequence: CDR1 SGHTA, CDR2 FQGNSA. The CDR3 has 17 residues.

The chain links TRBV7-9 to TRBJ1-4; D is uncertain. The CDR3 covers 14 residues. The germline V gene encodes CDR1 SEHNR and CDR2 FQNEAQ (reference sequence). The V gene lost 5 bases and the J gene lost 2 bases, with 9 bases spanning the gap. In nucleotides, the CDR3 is TGTGCCAGCAGCCCCGGTGGTACTAATGAAAAACTGTTTTTT. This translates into CASSPGGTNEKLFF.

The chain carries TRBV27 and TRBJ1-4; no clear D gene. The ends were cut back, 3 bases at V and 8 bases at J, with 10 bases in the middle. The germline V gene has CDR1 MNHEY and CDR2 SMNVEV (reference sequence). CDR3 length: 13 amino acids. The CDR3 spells CASSFRGPEKLFF. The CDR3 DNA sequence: TGTGCCAGCAGTTTTAGAGGTCCCGAAAAACTGTTTTTT.

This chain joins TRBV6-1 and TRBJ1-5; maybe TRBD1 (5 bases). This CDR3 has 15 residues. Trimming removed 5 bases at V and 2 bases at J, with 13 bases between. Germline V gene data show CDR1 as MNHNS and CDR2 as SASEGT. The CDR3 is CASSPRGGGNQPQHF. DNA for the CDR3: TGTGCCAGCAGTCCCCGGGGGGGTGGCAATCAGCCCCAGCATTTT.

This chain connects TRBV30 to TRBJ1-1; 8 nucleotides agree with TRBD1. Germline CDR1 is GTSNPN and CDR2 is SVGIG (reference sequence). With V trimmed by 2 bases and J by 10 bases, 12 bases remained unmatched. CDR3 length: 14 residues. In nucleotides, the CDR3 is TGTGCCTGGAGTCTAATTGGACAGGGTGGGAGAGCTTTCTTT. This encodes CAWSLIGQGGRAFF.

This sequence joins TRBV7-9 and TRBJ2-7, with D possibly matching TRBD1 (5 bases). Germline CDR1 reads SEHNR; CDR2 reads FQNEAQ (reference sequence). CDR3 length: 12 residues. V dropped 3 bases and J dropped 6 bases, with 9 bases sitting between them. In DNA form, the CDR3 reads TGTGCCAGCAGCTTCACAGGTGGCGAGCAGTACTTC. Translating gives CASSFTGGEQYF.

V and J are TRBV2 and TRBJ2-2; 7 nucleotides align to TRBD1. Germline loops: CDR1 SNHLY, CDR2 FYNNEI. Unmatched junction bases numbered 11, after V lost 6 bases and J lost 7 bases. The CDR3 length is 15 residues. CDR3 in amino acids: CASSATGFIGGELFF. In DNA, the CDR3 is TGTGCCAGCAGCGCGACAGGGTTTATCGGCGGGGAGCTGTTTTTT.

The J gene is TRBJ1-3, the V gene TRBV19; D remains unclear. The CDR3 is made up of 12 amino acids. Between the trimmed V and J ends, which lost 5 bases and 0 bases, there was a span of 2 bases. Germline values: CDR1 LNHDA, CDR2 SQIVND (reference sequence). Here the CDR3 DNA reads TGTGCCAGTAGTCGCTCTGGAAACACCATATATTTT. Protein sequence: CASSRSGNTIYF.

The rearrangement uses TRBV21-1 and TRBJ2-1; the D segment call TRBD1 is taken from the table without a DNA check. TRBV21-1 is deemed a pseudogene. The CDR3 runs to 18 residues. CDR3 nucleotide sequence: TGTGCCAGCAGCAAACGGGCAGGGAACAACAGACCTTACAATGAGCAGTTCTTC. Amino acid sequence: CASSKRAGNNRPYNEQFF.

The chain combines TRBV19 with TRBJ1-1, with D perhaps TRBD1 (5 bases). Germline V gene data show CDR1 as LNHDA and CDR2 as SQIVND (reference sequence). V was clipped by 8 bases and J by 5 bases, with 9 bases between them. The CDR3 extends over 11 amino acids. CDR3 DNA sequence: TGTGCCAGTCGGGGGTTGACTGAAGCTTTCTTT. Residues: CASRGLTEAFF.

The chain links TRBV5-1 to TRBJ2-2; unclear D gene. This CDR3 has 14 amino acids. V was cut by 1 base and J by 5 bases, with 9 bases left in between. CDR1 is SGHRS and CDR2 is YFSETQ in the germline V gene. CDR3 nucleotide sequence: TGCGCCAGCAGCTTGAAGCCGTCGACCGGGGAGCTGTTTTTT. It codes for CASSLKPSTGELFF.

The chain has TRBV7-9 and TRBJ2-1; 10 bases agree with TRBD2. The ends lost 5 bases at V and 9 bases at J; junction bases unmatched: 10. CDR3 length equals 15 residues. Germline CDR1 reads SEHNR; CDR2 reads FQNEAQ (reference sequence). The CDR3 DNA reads TGTGCCAGCAGCGCCGGGACTAGCGCCGGAGGTGAGCAGTTCTTC. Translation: CASSAGTSAGGEQFF.